This T cell receptor beta chain is from a study of blood T cell repertoires in COVID-19. About the research overall: Samples came from the United States, Italy and Spain, spanning acute and convalescent COVID-19.

Seattle cases were enrolled at active infection and followed longitudinally. Profiled with immunoSEQ multiplex PCR; TCRdb holds only in-frame clones, not every one. The sample has some 220,000 clones, about 93% seen once. This clone was found once. The CDR3 is 15 amino acids. Unmatched junction bases numbered 6, after V lost 4 bases and J lost 0 bases. Germline V CDR1 and CDR2: SGHRS, YFSETQ. Sequenced: peripheral blood. This clonotype was obtained from a man aged 30 to 45 with COVID-19, enrolled during active disease. The chain couples TRBV5-1 to TRBJ1-2; 7 bases are a match to TRBD1. The CDR3 region is CASSLGQLSNYGYTF. CDR3 in DNA: TGCGCCAGCAGCCTGGGACAGCTTTCTAACTATGGCTACACCTTC.